This T cell receptor beta chain comes out of a study of PD-L1 blockade in urothelial cancer. The overall study: The number of prior chemotherapy regimens per patient was 0 to 3.

The method was immunoSEQ multiplex PCR; TCRdb's version includes in-frame clones alone and lacks a portion of them. This sample has around 26,000 clones, with less than 85% found just once. V gave up 5 bases and J gave up 2 bases, with 15 bases separating them. The CDR3 length is 16 residues. Germline V gene sequence: CDR1 SGHTA, CDR2 FQGTGA. As to time point: peripheral blood 6 weeks after treatment start. This receptor was obtained from a man between 65 and 79 years old with urothelial cancer. V and J are TRBV7-3 and TRBJ2-2; the D is unclear. The sample in question was PBMCs, obtained around atezolizumab (anti-PD-L1) treatment. This chain's CDR3 is CASSPEAVGNTGELFF. The CDR3 coding sequence is TGTGCCAGCAGCCCTGAGGCGGTAGGCAACACCGGGGAGCTGTTTTTT.